These 23 T cell receptor beta chains were sequenced from one sample in a study of CD8+ T cells in alopecia areata. In each case, RNA was isolated and then reverse transcribed into cDNA as the sequencing template. TCRdb's copy holds only in-frame clones and misses some; the assay was immunoSEQ multiplex PCR. The sample has 130,000 or so clones, approximately 57% seen once. Treatment reported: oral pan-JAK inhibitor, 5-10 mg twice daily. The specimen was CD4+ T cells sorted from blood, collected at week 4, from a patient treated with tofacitinib. These receptors were taken from a human donor with alopecia areata.

This clone was seen just once. The chain employs TRBV2 and TRBJ2-7; D might be TRBD1 (5 bases). Looked up from germline, CDR1 is SNHLY and CDR2 is FYNNEI. The CDR3 is 13 amino acids. V shed 8 bases and J shed 0 bases, with 11 bases lying between them. CDR3 bases: TGTGCCAGCTCCCCGCAGGGCTCCTACGAGCAGTACTTC. This translates into CASSPQGSYEQYF. The complete variable domain, with remaining parts taken from reference TRBV2 and TRBJ2-7, reads EPEVTQTPSHQVTQMGQEVILRCVPISNHLYFYWYRQILGQKVEFLVSFYNNEISEKSEIFDDQFSVERPDGSNFTLKIRSTKLEDSAMYFCASSPQGSYEQYFGPGTRLTVT.

The chain combines TRBV2 with TRBJ2-1, with TRBD2 matching 8 bases. The V gene's germline CDR1 is SNHLY and CDR2 FYNNEI. Trimming at V came to 10 bases and at J to 1 base, leaving 6 bases not matched to a gene. The CDR3 covers 14 residues. The CDR3 loop is CATRAGESYNEQFF. The CDR3 DNA sequence: TGTGCCACCAGAGCGGGAGAGTCCTACAATGAGCAGTTCTTC.

This chain links TRBV15 with TRBJ2-2, with D unresolved. Germline V gives CDR1 LNHNV, CDR2 YYDKDF (reference sequence). The CDR3 is made up of 14 amino acids. The V end was cut by 9 bases, the J end by 5 bases, with 16 bases between. CDR3 nucleotide sequence: TGTGCCACTTCGCGTCCTCCGTTAACCGGGGAGCTGTTTTTT. This encodes CATSRPPLTGELFF.

This clone was counted a few times. The sample carries other DNA sequences with the same CDR3. The chain carries TRBV7-9 and TRBJ2-5, with a weak D call TRBD2 (5 bases). The V gene lost 2 bases and the J gene lost 4 bases, with 8 bases spanning the gap. Per germline, CDR1 SEHNR and CDR2 FQNEAQ (reference sequence). The CDR3 totals 13 residues. The CDR3 bases are TGTGCCAGCAGCTTACCCCGGGGAGAGACCCAGTACTTC. Translation gives CASSLPRGETQYF.

This rearrangement joins TRBV7-8 to TRBJ2-1; 10 positions match TRBD2. J gave up 5 bases and V 5 bases, and 6 bases lay outside the gene matches. The CDR3 contains 15 residues. Germline lookup yields CDR1 SGHVS and CDR2 FQNEAQ. Written as DNA, the CDR3 is TGTGCCAGCAGCCTGAGCGGGGGGGACAACAATGAGCAGTTCTTC. This gives the protein CASSLSGGDNNEQFF.

The chain employs TRBV9 and TRBJ1-1; TRBD1 agrees at 9 bases. The V gene end was trimmed by 2 bases and the J gene end by 6 bases; junction bases not matched to a gene: 8. The CDR3 runs 15 residues. From germline, CDR1 is SGDLS and CDR2 YYNGEE. DNA of the CDR3: TGTGCCAGCAGCGTTCCAGGACAGGGGATTTCTGAAGCTTTCTTT. Its protein is CASSVPGQGISEAFF.

This clone was observed a handful of times. The chain combines TRBV7-9 with TRBJ1-2; possibly TRBD1 for D (5 bases). The CDR3 has 13 residues. V was trimmed by 1 base and J by 12 bases, leaving 15 bases between them. Germline V gene lookup returns CDR1 SEHNR and CDR2 FQNEAQ (reference sequence). The CDR3 reads CASSLDYGAVDTF. CDR3 in DNA: TGTGCCAGCAGCTTAGACTATGGGGCGGTGGACACCTTC.

This clone turned up a few times. The chain combines TRBV27 with TRBJ2-7; a possible D gene is TRBD1 (6 bases). The length of the CDR3 is 13 residues. V was shortened by 3 bases and J by 2 bases, with 8 bases between the two germline ends. CDR1 MNHEY and CDR2 SMNVEV come from the germline V gene (reference sequence). The CDR3 nucleotides are TGTGCCAGCAGTTTCAGGGGCGCCTACGAGCAGTACTTC. Translation gives CASSFRGAYEQYF.

The chain combines TRBV7-2 with TRBJ2-1, with D maybe TRBD1 (6 bases). Trimming took 5 bases from V and 0 from J, leaving 11 bases between them. The length of the CDR3 is 15 residues. CDR1 and CDR2 (germline): SGHTA, FQGNSA. CDR3 in DNA: TGTGCCAGCAGCAACGGACAGAGCTCCTACAATGAGCAGTTCTTC. Protein product: CASSNGQSSYNEQFF.

By sample share, this clone is medium-sized (0.01 to 0.1%). V and J are TRBV4-3 and TRBJ2-5; weak D call: TRBD2 (5 bases). Trimming pared 1 base from V and 5 bases from J, leaving 17 bases between. This CDR3 is 16 amino acids long. CDR1 and CDR2 (germline): LGHNA, YSLEER. The CDR3 is CASSQVLDSHGETQYF. In DNA form, the CDR3 reads TGCGCCAGCAGCCAAGTTCTGGACTCCCACGGGGAGACCCAGTACTTC.

The chain couples TRBV5-6 to TRBJ2-5; 9 bases agree with TRBD1. With V trimmed by 2 bases and J by 5 bases, 10 bases remained unmatched. The CDR3 covers 16 residues. Germline CDR1 reads SGHDT; CDR2 reads YYEEEE. CDR3 nucleotides: TGTGCCAGCAGCTTACTTCAGGACAGGGGACGGGAGACCCAGTACTTC. Its translation: CASSLLQDRGRETQYF.

The chain employs TRBV29-1 and TRBJ1-1; 11 nucleotides match TRBD1. The CDR3 loop spans 14 amino acids. Unmatched junction bases numbered 2, after V lost 2 bases and J lost 3 bases. Germline V gives CDR1 SQVTM, CDR2 ANQGSEA. In DNA, the CDR3 is TGCAGCGTTGAAAGGGACAGGGGGGACACTGAAGCTTTCTTT. Translating it yields CSVERDRGDTEAFF. The entire variable domain, with the rest obtained from reference TRBV29-1 and TRBJ1-1, is as follows: SAVISQKPSRDICQRGTSLTIQCQVDSQVTMMFWYRQQPGQSLTLIATANQGSEATYESGFVIDKFPISRPNLTFSTLTVSNMSPEDSSIYLCSVERDRGDTEAFFGQGTRLTVV.

This clone was counted a few times. This sequence joins TRBV7-8 and TRBJ1-1, with D unresolved. This CDR3 has 13 residues. Germline V gene sequence: CDR1 SGHVS, CDR2 FQNEAQ. Trimming shortened V by 3 bases and J by 1 base, and 6 bases separated the two germline ends. The CDR3 sequence: CASSFPGNTEAFF. CDR3 bases: TGTGCCAGCAGCTTCCCAGGGAACACTGAAGCTTTCTTT.

By proportion, this clone is medium-sized. The chain carries TRBV7-2 and TRBJ1-5, with 8 positions matching TRBD1. The J segment lost 4 bases and the V segment lost 4 bases, leaving 9 bases of the junction unmatched. Looked up from germline, CDR1 is SGHTA and CDR2 is FQGNSA. The CDR3 is 16 amino acids. Written as DNA, the CDR3 is TGTGCCAGCAGCTCCCTTGCAGGGGGCGGGAATCAGCCCCAGCATTTT. Amino acids: CASSSLAGGGNQPQHF.

The CDR3 protein is CAWSVGGSGNTIYF. The CDR3 DNA reads as TGTGCCTGGAGTGTGGGGGGCTCTGGAAACACCATATATTTT. V is TRBV30 and J is TRBJ1-3; D is possibly TRBD1 (5 bases). CDR1 GTSNPN and CDR2 SVGIG come from the germline V gene (reference sequence). There are 14 residues in the CDR3. Trimming took 0 bases from V and 0 from J, leaving 6 bases between them.

This clone was picked up a small number of times. This chain joins TRBV14 and TRBJ1-4, with D perhaps matching TRBD1 (6 bases). The germline V gene has CDR1 SGHDN and CDR2 FVKESK. With 5 bases removed from V and 4 bases from J, the gap between germline ends came to 14 bases. This CDR3 has 15 residues. The CDR3 DNA follows: TGTGCCAGCAGCGAAAAGAGGGGGTTTAATGAAAAACTGTTTTTT. This encodes CASSEKRGFNEKLFF.

The chain carries TRBV30 and TRBJ2-5; 11 bases are a match to TRBD2. The CDR3 has 15 residues. Trimming cost V 4 bases and J 0 bases; bases outside gene matches: 4. Germline V lookup: CDR1 GTSNPN, CDR2 SVGIG (reference sequence). CDR3 in DNA: TGTGCCTGGAACCCGGGACTAGCGGACCAAGAGACCCAGTACTTC. Encoded protein: CAWNPGLADQETQYF. Using reference TRBV30 and TRBJ2-5 for the parts outside the CDR3, the full variable domain is SQTIHQWPATLVQPVGSPLSLECTVEGTSNPNLYWYRQAAGRGLQLLFYSVGIGQISSEVPQNLSASRPQDRQFILSSKKLLLSDSGFYLCAWNPGLADQETQYFGPGTRLLVL.

This clone was counted a few times. The V call is TRBV28, the J call TRBJ2-3, with 8 bases matching TRBD2. Germline CDR1 and CDR2: MDHEN and SYDVKM. The CDR3 consists of 17 residues. Germline trimming cut 6 bases from V and 6 bases from J; bases unmatched to any gene: 17. DNA for the CDR3: TGTGCCAGCAGCCGCGAGAGAGCGGGAGTACAGTCGGATACGCAGTATTTT. It codes for CASSRERAGVQSDTQYF.

J is TRBJ2-7 and V is TRBV9, with unresolved D. Trimming took 4 bases from V and 4 from J, leaving 15 bases between them. Germline V gene data show CDR1 as SGDLS and CDR2 as YYNGEE. The CDR3 runs 14 residues. The CDR3 region has the DNA TGTGCCAGCAGCCCACAGTGGCCTTCGTACGAGCAGTACTTC. Protein sequence: CASSPQWPSYEQYF.

The chain is built from TRBV30 and TRBJ2-1, with TRBD2 matching 10 bases. Trimming at V came to 0 bases and at J to 9 bases, leaving 11 bases not matched to a gene. Germline V gene lookup returns CDR1 GTSNPN and CDR2 SVGIG (reference sequence). CDR3 size: 16 residues. The CDR3 DNA is TGTGCCTGGAGTGTACGAGCGGGAGGGTTCAAGGGTGAGCAGTTCTTC. Translation gives CAWSVRAGGFKGEQFF.

This sequence joins TRBV20-1 and TRBJ2-7; D not certain. V was clipped by 5 bases and J by 2 bases, with 7 bases between them. There are 11 residues in the CDR3. In germline, CDR1 is DFQATT, CDR2 SNEGSKA (reference sequence). The CDR3 nucleotides are TGCAGTGCTCGTGAGACCTACGAGCAGTACTTC. Its translation: CSARETYEQYF.

The J gene is TRBJ2-5, the V gene TRBV4-2; TRBD2 matches at 9 bases. The CDR3 length is 14 residues. V was clipped by 2 bases and J by 4 bases; unmatched bases: 2. The germline V gene encodes CDR1 LGHNA and CDR2 YNFKEQ. The CDR3 coding sequence is TGTGCCAGCAGCCAAAGTAGCGGGGGAGAGACCCAGTACTTC. Encoded protein: CASSQSSGGETQYF.

This clone has only a few counts. This sequence joins TRBV7-2 and TRBJ1-6; 9 bases fit TRBD1. The V gene's germline CDR1 is SGHTA and CDR2 FQGNSA. This CDR3 region has 17 residues. The ends lost 2 bases at V and 7 bases at J; junction bases unmatched: 9. DNA of the CDR3: TGTGCCAGCAGCTTAAAAATCACAGGGGGCTCGAATTCACCCCTCCACTTT. It is translated as CASSLKITGGSNSPLHF.